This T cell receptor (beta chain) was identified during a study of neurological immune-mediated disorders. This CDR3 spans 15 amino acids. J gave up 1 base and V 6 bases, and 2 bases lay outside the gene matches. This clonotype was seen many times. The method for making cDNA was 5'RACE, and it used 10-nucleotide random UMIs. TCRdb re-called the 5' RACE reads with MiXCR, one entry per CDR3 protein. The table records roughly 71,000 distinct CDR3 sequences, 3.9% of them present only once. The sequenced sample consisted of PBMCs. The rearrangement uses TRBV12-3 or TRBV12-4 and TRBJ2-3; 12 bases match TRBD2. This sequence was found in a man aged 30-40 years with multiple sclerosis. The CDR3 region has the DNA TGTGCCAGCAGGTGGACTAGCGGGGGCACAGATACGCAGTATTTT. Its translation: CASRWTSGGTDTQYF.